This T cell receptor (beta chain) originates from a study of identical twins. TCRdb used MiXCR to reprocess the 5' RACE reads, holding one entry per CDR3 protein. Here the sample spans 1.5 million to 2 million distinct CDR3 sequences, under 35% being singletons. After removal of 4 bases from V and 3 bases from J, the junction contained 13 bases not matched to a gene. In germline, CDR1 is SGHRS, CDR2 YFSETQ. There are 18 residues in the CDR3. The chain couples TRBV5-1 to TRBJ2-3; the match to TRBD2 covers 11 bases. The sample consisted of cord blood. This sequence originates from a newborn girl in good health. Here the CDR3 DNA reads TGCGCCAGCAGCCCCGAGGTCCATCTAGCGGGAGGTACAGATACGCAGTATTTT. Translating it yields CASSPEVHLAGGTDTQYF.